The 31 T cell receptor beta chains listed next were all sequenced from one sample in a study of cytomegalovirus exposure and HLA in healthy donors. The PCR was carried out with 60 Vbeta primers and 13 Jbeta primers. Repertoires were generated with immunoSEQ multiplex PCR, while TCRdb's copy carries only in-frame clones and drops some. Of hundreds of thousands of clones in the sample, about 90% were seen once. The material sequenced was PBMCs. These receptors all come from a woman aged 18-29 years in good health and CMV-seronegative.

The J gene is TRBJ1-5, the V gene TRBV9; 8 nucleotides align to TRBD1. Germline CDR1 SGDLS, CDR2 YYNGEE. The length of the CDR3 is 17 residues. V gave up 4 bases and J gave up 2 bases; unmatched junction bases: 11. The CDR3 reads CASSSGQGKGGNQPQHF. As DNA, the CDR3 is TGTGCCAGCAGCTCCGGACAGGGCAAAGGGGGCAATCAGCCCCAGCATTTT.

The genes are TRBV5-6 and TRBJ1-6; 8 bases fit TRBD1. Germline CDR1 reads SGHDT; CDR2 reads YYEEEE. The CDR3 length is 15 residues. Losses at the gene ends were 4 bases for V and 8 bases for J; bases not matched to a gene: 8. The CDR3 DNA follows: TGTGCCAGCAGCCGGGGACAGGTTGTTTATTCACCCCTCCACTTT. This encodes CASSRGQVVYSPLHF.

The rearrangement uses TRBV10-3 and TRBJ1-2; possible D gene TRBD1, 6 bases. Germline V gives CDR1 ENHRY, CDR2 SYGVKD. This CDR3 has 11 amino acids. V was trimmed by 6 bases and J by 11 bases, leaving 13 bases between them. DNA of the CDR3: TGTGCCATCAGCGGGGGGCAGGGGTACACCTTC. Amino acids: CAISGGQGYTF.

The rearrangement joins TRBV9 to TRBJ2-7; 7 bases align to TRBD2. With V trimmed by 0 bases and J by 2 bases, 5 bases remained unmatched. Germline values: CDR1 SGDLS, CDR2 YYNGEE. CDR3 length: 15 amino acids. The DNA of the CDR3 is TGTGCCAGCAGCGTAGAAACGGGGGGTCCCTACGAGCAGTACTTC. Protein: CASSVETGGPYEQYF.

This chain joins TRBV14 and TRBJ1-2; 8 bases map to TRBD1. Germline CDR1 SGHDN, CDR2 FVKESK. The V gene end was trimmed by 2 bases and the J gene end by 3 bases; junction bases not matched to a gene: 2. The CDR3 has 14 amino acids. DNA of the CDR3: TGTGCCAGCAGCCAATTGGGACAGGACTATGGCTACACCTTC. Protein: CASSQLGQDYGYTF.

Turning to this clone: One end of the junction varies from germline; a read error may be responsible. The V call is TRBV7-9, the J call TRBJ1-5; D gene uncertain. This CDR3 comprises 12 residues. The germline CDR1 and CDR2 sequences are SEHNR and FQNEAQ (reference sequence). CDR3 in DNA: TGTTCCAGCAGCCAGGCCGGCCAGCCCCAGCATTTT. This sequence encodes CSSSQAGQPQHF.

The chain joins TRBV6-5 to TRBJ1-2; D possibly corresponds to TRBD1 (5 bases). This CDR3 has 15 amino acids. Per germline, CDR1 MNHEY and CDR2 SVGAGI. Trimming took 0 bases from V and 4 from J, leaving 12 bases between them. The CDR3 DNA sequence: TGTGCCAGCAGTTACTCGAGTGACAGAGTCTATGGCTACACCTTC. Protein sequence: CASSYSSDRVYGYTF.

The chain recombines TRBV7-3 with TRBJ2-1; 11 bases map to TRBD2. From germline, CDR1 is SGHTA and CDR2 FQGTGA. This CDR3 region has 17 residues. Trimming at V came to 5 bases and at J to 3 bases, leaving 9 bases not matched to a gene. The CDR3 spells CASSAHSLAGGYNEQFF. The CDR3, as DNA: TGTGCCAGCAGCGCCCACTCCCTAGCGGGGGGCTACAATGAGCAGTTCTTC.

This chain joins TRBV23-1 and TRBJ1-2; weak D call: TRBD1 (6 bases). TRBV23-1 is reported as an ORF; its role is uncertain. Between the trimmed V and J ends, which lost 6 bases and 6 bases, there was a span of 17 bases. This CDR3 region has 14 residues. This chain's CDR3 is CASSPGQRMDGYTF. The CDR3 nucleotides read TGCGCCAGCAGCCCCGGACAGAGAATGGATGGCTACACCTTC.

Only one count was recorded for this clone. The chain joins TRBV18 to TRBJ2-7, with 12 bases matching TRBD2. The CDR3 sequence is 16 residues long. V gave up 6 bases and J gave up 0 bases; unmatched junction bases: 6. Germline V gene data show CDR1 as KGHSH and CDR2 as LQKENI. CDR3 bases: TGTGCCAGCTCGTACGGACTAGCGGGGATCTCCTACGAGCAGTACTTC. Amino acids: CASSYGLAGISYEQYF.

The J gene is TRBJ1-2, the V gene TRBV15, with a tentative D call TRBD1 (5 bases). This CDR3 has 16 amino acids. V was cut by 3 bases and J by 1 base, with 15 bases left in between. Per germline, CDR1 LNHNV and CDR2 YYDKDF (reference sequence). This CDR3 reads CATSSGGGSVNYGYTF. The CDR3 DNA reads as TGTGCCACCAGCAGCGGGGGGGGTTCCGTTAACTATGGCTACACCTTC.

This chain joins TRBV5-1 and TRBJ1-6; D may be TRBD1 (5 bases). The germline gives CDR1 SGHRS, CDR2 YFSETQ. The CDR3 runs to 20 residues. Trimming stripped 0 bases from V and 6 bases from J, with 25 bases between. CDR3 residues: CASSLASLGRQGKSNSPLHF. CDR3 nucleotides: TGCGCCAGCAGCTTGGCCTCGTTGGGGCGCCAGGGAAAAAGTAATTCACCCCTCCACTTT.

The chain joins TRBV5-6 to TRBJ2-2; no clear D. The CDR3 is 15 residues long. V lost 6 bases and J 6 bases, leaving 18 bases between the germline ends. Germline assignment: CDR1 SGHDT and CDR2 YYEEEE. CDR3 sequence: CASTPLSTLSGELFF. The CDR3 bases are TGTGCCAGCACCCCACTCTCAACCCTCTCCGGGGAGCTGTTTTTT.

The chain is built from TRBV27 and TRBJ2-7, with D possibly matching TRBD1 (5 bases). The CDR3 length is 12 residues. Trimming pared 8 bases from V and 5 bases from J, leaving 13 bases between. Looked up from germline, CDR1 is MNHEY and CDR2 is SMNVEV (reference sequence). The DNA of the CDR3 is TGTGCCAGCGCCAAGGGGTGGCACGAGCAGTACTTC. It yields the protein CASAKGWHEQYF.

The gene calls are TRBV7-9 and TRBJ2-7; D is perhaps TRBD2 (6 bases). Trimming removed 5 bases from V and 4 bases from J, with 12 bases in between. This CDR3 comprises 13 residues. Per the germline V gene, CDR1 is SEHNR and CDR2 is FQNEAQ (reference sequence). The CDR3 nucleotides are TGTGCCAGCAGCATAGGGGAGGCGTACGAGCAGTACTTC. Its protein is CASSIGEAYEQYF.

This chain joins TRBV18 and TRBJ2-1; D is possibly TRBD2 (5 bases). V was trimmed by 2 bases and J by 6 bases, leaving 14 bases between them. Germline loops: CDR1 KGHSH, CDR2 LQKENI. This CDR3 has 15 residues. CDR3 DNA: TGTGCCAGCTCACCAGGGAGCAGGAACCCCAATGAGCAGTTCTTC. This translates into CASSPGSRNPNEQFF.

This clone turned up a few times. The J gene is TRBJ1-1, the V gene TRBV4-1, with unresolved D. The CDR3 has 13 residues. V was pared by 1 base and J by 7 bases, with 10 bases between. CDR1 is MGHRA, CDR2 YSYEKL, per germline. CDR3 coding DNA: TGCGCCAGCAGCCAAGGAGTGCTACTTGAAGCTTTCTTT. This encodes CASSQGVLLEAFF.

This clone was observed a single time. The V and J genes are TRBV11-1 and TRBJ2-5, with 7 bases lining up with TRBD1. Trimming took 4 bases from V and 2 from J; bases not matched to a gene: 10. Germline V gene lookup returns CDR1 SGHAT and CDR2 FQDESV (reference sequence). The CDR3 has 16 amino acids. CDR3 coding DNA: TGTGCCAGCAGCTCCCGACAGGGAAGAAGGCAAGAGACCCAGTACTTC. This codes for CASSSRQGRRQETQYF.

The chain links TRBV6-6 to TRBJ1-1; D ambiguous. CDR1 and CDR2 (germline): MNHNY, SVGAGI (reference sequence). The V end lost 5 bases, the J end lost 3 bases, and 10 bases lay between the germline ends. The CDR3 is 13 residues long. The CDR3 DNA reads TGTGCCAGCAGTCCTGGCATGGACACTGAAGCTTTCTTT. This gives the protein CASSPGMDTEAFF.

This chain connects TRBV15 to TRBJ1-4; D uncertain. CDR3 length equals 15 residues. V gave up 0 bases and J gave up 5 bases, with 10 bases separating them. The germline CDR1 and CDR2 sequences are LNHNV and YYDKDF (reference sequence). CDR3 coding DNA: TGTGCCACCAGCAGAGATCACGGAGTAAATGAAAAACTGTTTTTT. Residues: CATSRDHGVNEKLFF.

The chain combines TRBV5-6 with TRBJ1-6, with TRBD1 matching 8 bases. The CDR3 has 14 amino acids. The germline gives CDR1 SGHDT, CDR2 YYEEEE. The ends lost 3 bases at V and 7 bases at J; junction bases unmatched: 3. The CDR3: CASSWGTGNSPLHF. The CDR3 nucleotides are TGTGCCAGCAGCTGGGGGACAGGCAATTCACCCCTCCACTTT.

The rearrangement links TRBV6-1 to TRBJ2-7, with 10 bases aligning to TRBD1. The CDR3 has 14 amino acids. V shed 4 bases, J shed 4 bases, and the junction held 4 bases outside the gene matches. Per the germline V gene, CDR1 is MNHNS and CDR2 is SASEGT. The chain's CDR3 is CASSGDRGGYEQYF. Here the CDR3 DNA reads TGTGCCAGCAGTGGGGACAGGGGTGGATACGAGCAGTACTTC.

The chain joins TRBV19 to TRBJ1-3, with D hard to call. Trimming pared 6 bases from V and 4 bases from J, leaving 16 bases between. Germline CDR1 and CDR2: LNHDA and SQIVND (reference sequence). The CDR3 extends over 15 amino acids. The CDR3 is CASSISGSSGNTIYF. The CDR3 nucleotides read TGTGCCAGTAGCATATCAGGTTCGTCCGGAAACACCATATATTTT.

This clone has more than one count but fewer than ten. The chain recombines TRBV27 with TRBJ1-1; D call uncertain. There are 15 residues in the CDR3. The germline gives CDR1 MNHEY, CDR2 SMNVEV (reference sequence). V was trimmed by 3 bases and J by 7 bases, leaving 18 bases between them. DNA of the CDR3: TGTGCCAGCAGTTTTCGGGTCAGTCCTCCACTTGAAGCTTTCTTT. Residues: CASSFRVSPPLEAFF.

The chain combines TRBV6-5 with TRBJ2-2; D gene uncertain. The CDR3 extends over 12 amino acids. Trimming removed 8 bases at V and 7 bases at J, with 11 bases between. Germline V gene sequence: CDR1 MNHEY, CDR2 SVGAGI. The CDR3 region has the DNA TGTGCCAGCCTCCATACCGGCGGGGAGCTGTTTTTT. This encodes CASLHTGGELFF.

The chain combines TRBV30 with TRBJ2-7, with D tentatively TRBD1 (6 bases). Germline CDR1 GTSNPN, CDR2 SVGIG (reference sequence). The CDR3 is 16 amino acids. V lost 4 bases to trimming and J lost 4 bases, with 23 bases between them. The CDR3 DNA is TGTGCCTGGACCCCCATACCGGGACAAGATTCTTACGAGCAGTACTTC. Amino acids: CAWTPIPGQDSYEQYF.

This clone was counted only a few times. The chain uses TRBV7-9 and TRBJ1-1; possibly TRBD1 for D (5 bases). The CDR3 has 18 residues. Germline V gene lookup returns CDR1 SEHNR and CDR2 FQNEAQ (reference sequence). The germline V and J ends were trimmed by 1 base and 2 bases, with 20 bases remaining between them. CDR3 sequence (DNA): TGTGCCAGCAGCTTAGAAAGTAGTAGGGGAACGGGCAACACTGAAGCTTTCTTT. Its translation: CASSLESSRGTGNTEAFF.

The J gene is TRBJ1-2, the V gene TRBV28; no reliable D call. Deletions cut 3 bases from V and 4 bases from J, with 15 bases between. Germline V gene lookup returns CDR1 MDHEN and CDR2 SYDVKM. The CDR3 extends over 15 amino acids. CDR3 in amino acids: CASSFGQAAGYGYTF. CDR3 sequence (DNA): TGTGCCAGCAGTTTCGGCCAGGCTGCGGGCTATGGCTACACCTTC.

This clone was counted only a few times. CDR3: CASSLGQQGNTIYF. The CDR3 nucleotides are TGTGCCAGCAGTCTCGGACAGCAAGGAAACACCATATATTTT. The rearrangement uses TRBV6-6 and TRBJ1-3; D might be TRBD1 (6 bases). V was clipped by 5 bases and J by 4 bases, with 12 bases between them. Germline V CDR1 and CDR2: MNHNY, SVGAGI (reference sequence). The CDR3 loop spans 14 amino acids.

V is TRBV5-6 and J is TRBJ1-2; D gene uncertain. The germline gives CDR1 SGHDT, CDR2 YYEEEE. The CDR3 sequence is 12 residues long. V shed 1 base and J shed 5 bases, with 6 bases lying between them. CDR3 in DNA: TGTGCCAGCAGCTTGTCCGGGTATGGCTACACCTTC. This translates into CASSLSGYGYTF.

The rearrangement uses TRBV5-4 and TRBJ1-4; 8 bases match TRBD1. From germline, CDR1 is SGHNT and CDR2 YYREEE (reference sequence). The CDR3 length is 14 residues. V lost 3 bases to trimming and J lost 3 bases; unmatched junction nucleotides: 1. The CDR3 spells CASSSRGPNEKLFF. The CDR3 DNA follows: TGTGCCAGCAGCTCCAGGGGGCCTAATGAAAAACTGTTTTTT.